This TCR beta chain comes out of a study of blood T cell repertoires in COVID-19. CDR1 SGHVS and CDR2 FQNEAQ come from the germline V gene. The CDR3 contains 15 residues. The germline V and J ends were trimmed by 3 bases and 5 bases, with 16 bases remaining between them. Only in-frame clones appear in the TCRdb table, and some are missing; sequencing was by immunoSEQ multiplex PCR. This table holds 200,000 to 250,000 clones, about 85% found once. The sequence was collected from a man aged 25-45 years who had recovered from COVID-19. Material for sequencing was PBMCs or T cells enriched from blood (not recorded which). The V and J genes are TRBV7-8 and TRBJ2-5; tentatively, D is TRBD1 (5 bases). The CDR3 region is CASSFSGNLRETQYF. CDR3 DNA: TGTGCCAGCAGCTTCTCAGGGAATTTACGGGAGACCCAGTACTTC.